The present T cell receptor beta chain was sequenced within a study of blood T cells in healthy people across ages. Study findings and constraints: More naive CD4+ cells and higher diversity marked long-lived donors relative to aged donors. Getting older went along with TCR beta diversity per million T cells dropping roughly linearly.

The germline V gene encodes CDR1 DFQATT and CDR2 SNEGSKA (reference sequence). The CDR3 is 15 residues long. V lost 5 bases and J 5 bases, leaving 19 bases between the germline ends. A second roughly 6 to 12 cycle PCR used barcoded and J-beta primers. Each cDNA molecule carried a tag from a template-switch adaptor that contained 12 random nucleotides. A minimum of 2.5 million CDR3-containing paired-end reads was obtained for each sample. Each CDR3 protein gets one entry after TCRdb re-called the 5' RACE reads with MiXCR. The data show about 1.6 million distinct CDR3 sequences, about 31% seen once. About this clonotype itself: Antigen: not known.

The material sequenced was blood. The chain links TRBV20-1 to TRBJ2-4, with D possibly matching TRBD2 (6 bases). The TCR sequence derives from a woman in her 30s in good health. Here the CDR3 reads CSARAPFGTQNIQYF. Written as DNA, the CDR3 is TGCAGTGCTCGAGCACCATTTGGGACTCAAAACATTCAGTACTTC.